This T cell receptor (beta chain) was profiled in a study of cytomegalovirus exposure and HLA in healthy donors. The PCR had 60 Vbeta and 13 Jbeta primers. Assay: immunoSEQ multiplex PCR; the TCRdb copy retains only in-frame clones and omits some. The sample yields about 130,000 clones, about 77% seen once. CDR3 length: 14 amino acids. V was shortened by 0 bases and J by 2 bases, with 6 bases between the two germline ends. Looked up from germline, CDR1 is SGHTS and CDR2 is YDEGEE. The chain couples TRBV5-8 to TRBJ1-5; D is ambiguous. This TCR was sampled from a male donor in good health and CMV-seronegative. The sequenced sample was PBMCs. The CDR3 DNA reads TGTGCCAGCAGCTTGGAGCAGGGCAATCAGCCCCAGCATTTT. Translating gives CASSLEQGNQPQHF.